This T cell receptor (beta chain) is from a study of shared clonotypes between healthy human individuals. Study information: The study used three CD4 naive, three CD4 memory, two CD8 naive and one CD8 memory plate per donor.

Study outcomes and limitations: The four-donor shared clonotypes exceeded non-shared clonotypes in generation probability, with non-shared ones scoring lower.

CDR3 length: 14 residues. The germline V gene has CDR1 SGHRS and CDR2 YFSETQ. As to this clone: Its cognate antigen is unknown.

The authors divided CD4+ cells into CD45RA+ naive and CD45RA-negative memory subsets. Per the original data handling: Filtering differed because ImmunoSEQ produced junction-only sequences that carried no quality scores. Sequenced by immunoSEQ multiplex PCR; TCRdb stores in-frame clones only, minus some. V and J calls and clone size are given by that table; D and trimming were obtained from the DNA. The sample lists approximately 2.5 million clones, more than 85% occurring once. Sequencing was carried out using naive CD4+ T cells from PBMCs. As for subset: CD45RA+ positively selected. This chain connects TRBV5-1 to TRBJ2-5; D is ambiguous. The J call may not be correct, given that the DNA end is closer to TRBJ2-7. The clonotype originates from a man in his late teens or twenties in good health. Some clones in this sample may be carry-over from other donors' samples. CDR3 protein: CASSLSSLSGEQYF. As DNA, the CDR3 is TGCGCCAGCAGCTTGTCGAGTTTAAGTGGCGAGCAGTACTTC.